The next 28 T cell receptor beta chains were all read from a single sample in a study of neurological immune-mediated disorders. In TCRdb, the 5' RACE reads were re-called with MiXCR into one record per CDR3 protein. The table has more than 50,000 distinct CDR3 sequences, about 4% seen once. The sequenced sample consisted of PBMCs. Receptor source: a young man with multiple sclerosis.

At least ten counts were recorded for this clonotype. CDR3 region: CASSWNKVETGVYTEAFF. CDR3 bases: TGTGCCAGCAGCTGGAATAAGGTCGAGACGGGGGTTTACACTGAAGCTTTCTTT. The chain uses TRBV5-5 and TRBJ1-1; D is perhaps TRBD1 (5 bases). V shed 3 bases and J shed 3 bases, with 24 bases lying between them. The CDR3 totals 18 residues. Germline V gene lookup returns CDR1 SGHKS and CDR2 YYEKEE (reference sequence). The entire variable domain, with the rest obtained from reference TRBV5-5 and TRBJ1-1, is as follows: DAGVTQSPTHLIKTRGQQVTLRCSPISGHKSVSWYQQVLGQGPQFIFQYYEKEERGRGNFPDRFSARQFPNYSSELNVNALLLGDSALYLCASSWNKVETGVYTEAFFGQGTRLTVV.

This clonotype was seen ten or more times. The rearrangement uses TRBV7-9 and TRBJ1-5; D gene unclear. Germline V gene sequence: CDR1 SEHNR, CDR2 FQNEAQ (reference sequence). Trimming stripped 1 base from V and 6 bases from J, with 7 bases between. The CDR3 runs 13 residues. The CDR3 DNA reads TGTGCCAGCAGCTTAGTGGGCGGTCAGCCCCAGCATTTT. As protein: CASSLVGGQPQHF.

This clonotype was counted many times. The chain couples TRBV4-3 to TRBJ2-1, with 9 bases that match TRBD1. This CDR3 comprises 16 residues. Losses at the gene ends were 3 bases for V and 2 bases for J; bases not matched to a gene: 5. CDR1 and CDR2 (germline): LGHNA, YSLEER. CDR3 bases: TGCGCCAGCAGCCAGAATGACAGGGGGACCTACAATGAGCAGTTCTTC. This encodes CASSQNDRGTYNEQFF.

This clonotype showed up many times. The rearrangement links TRBV7-6 to TRBJ1-4; D is unclear. Deletions cut 0 bases from V and 7 bases from J, with 9 bases between. Germline V lookup: CDR1 SGHVS, CDR2 FNYEAQ. The CDR3 covers 14 residues. The CDR3 sequence: CASSLAGPGEKLFF. Written as DNA, the CDR3 is TGTGCCAGCAGCTTAGCCGGGCCTGGTGAAAAACTGTTTTTT.

This clonotype was recorded many times. The V and J genes are TRBV20-1 and TRBJ2-7, with 7 bases aligning to TRBD2. The V gene end was trimmed by 0 bases and the J gene end by 3 bases; junction bases not matched to a gene: 5. CDR1 DFQATT and CDR2 SNEGSKA come from the germline V gene (reference sequence). This CDR3 has 14 residues. The CDR3 DNA sequence: TGCAGTGCTAGAGATCTGTGGGGGGGCTACGAGCAGTACTTC. It translates to CSARDLWGGYEQYF.

The rearrangement uses TRBV7-8 and TRBJ1-2; the match to TRBD1 covers 7 bases. The CDR3 consists of 16 residues. The trim removed 5 bases at V and 4 bases at J, leaving 13 bases unmatched. Looked up from germline, CDR1 is SGHVS and CDR2 is FQNEAQ. CDR3 DNA: TGTGCCAGCAGCCTTCGAAACACAGGGGCCAGCTATGGCTACACCTTC. Protein: CASSLRNTGASYGYTF.

This clonotype has a count of ten or more. The chain's CDR3 is CASTRGGGTDTQYF. Here the CDR3 DNA reads TGTGCCAGCACACGAGGGGGGGGCACAGATACGCAGTATTTT. J is TRBJ2-3 and V is TRBV7-6, with a possible D match to TRBD2 (7 bases). Germline CDR1 reads SGHVS; CDR2 reads FNYEAQ. V was pared by 7 bases and J by 1 base, with 12 bases between. This CDR3 contains 14 residues.

The sample holds many counts of this clonotype. The V call is TRBV14, the J call TRBJ2-4, with 9 bases that match TRBD1. Germline V gene sequence: CDR1 SGHDN, CDR2 FVKESK. V trimming: 5 bases; J trimming: 4 bases; junction bases outside the gene matches: 0. The CDR3 extends over 13 amino acids. The CDR3 DNA sequence: TGTGCCAGCAGCGGGACAGGGAAAAACATTCAGTACTTC. As protein: CASSGTGKNIQYF.

In its sample, this clonotype was seen many times. The rearrangement joins TRBV20-1 to TRBJ1-2; 8 positions match TRBD1. The germline V gene encodes CDR1 DFQATT and CDR2 SNEGSKA (reference sequence). V gave up 1 base and J gave up 1 base; unmatched junction bases: 2. CDR3 length equals 14 residues. CDR3 bases: TGCAGTGCTAGAGGGACAGGGATTAACTATGGCTACACCTTC. Translated: CSARGTGINYGYTF.

The sample holds a few counts of this clonotype. CDR3 in amino acids: CASSPYPREFGNQPQHF. CDR3 in DNA: TGTGCCAGCAGTCCGTACCCCAGGGAATTCGGCAATCAGCCCCAGCATTTT. The gene calls are TRBV27 and TRBJ1-5, with a tentative D call TRBD1 (5 bases). CDR1 MNHEY and CDR2 SMNVEV come from the germline V gene (reference sequence). The CDR3 is 17 residues long. The ends were cut back, 5 bases at V and 2 bases at J, with 19 bases in the middle.

Worth noting for this clonotype: It may be a read error: a sequence one base away is much more abundant. V and J are TRBV7-9 and TRBJ2-1, with 8 bases aligning to TRBD1. V shed 6 bases, J shed 7 bases, and the junction held 5 bases outside the gene matches. CDR3 length equals 13 residues. Germline loops: CDR1 SEHNR, CDR2 FQNEAQ (reference sequence). The CDR3 reads CASRMQGANEQFF. The CDR3 nucleotides are TGTGCCAGCAGGATGCAGGGGGCAAATGAGCAGTTCTTC.

In its sample, this clonotype was seen many times. The V and J genes are TRBV7-9 and TRBJ2-7; no definite D call. The germline V and J ends were trimmed by 5 bases and 4 bases, with 12 bases remaining between them. Germline loops: CDR1 SEHNR, CDR2 FQNEAQ (reference sequence). CDR3 size: 13 residues. DNA for the CDR3: TGTGCCAGCAGCGCGACGAGCGAATACGAGCAGTACTTC. Protein sequence: CASSATSEYEQYF. Full variable domain (rest looked up from reference TRBV7-9 and TRBJ2-7): DTGVSQNPRHKITKRGQNVTFRCDPISEHNRLYWYRQTLGQGPEFLTYFQNEAQLEKSRLLSDRFSAERPKGSFSTLEIQRTEQGDSAMYLCASSATSEYEQYFGPGTRLTVT.

This clonotype was seen a handful of times. A much larger clone lies one base from this, so it may be a read error. This rearrangement joins TRBV18 to TRBJ2-1; 12 bases line up with TRBD2. Germline V gives CDR1 KGHSH, CDR2 LQKENI. The junction had 8 bases not matched to a gene; V was cut back by 1 base and J by 7 bases. This CDR3 has 17 amino acids. The CDR3 nucleotides read TGTGCCAGCTCACCACGGCTAGCGGGGGGGACTGAAAATGAGCAGTTCTTC. Translation: CASSPRLAGGTENEQFF.

This clonotype was counted ten times or more. The rearrangement uses TRBV7-6 and TRBJ2-6; 8 bases map to TRBD1. Germline CDR1 SGHVS, CDR2 FNYEAQ. With V trimmed by 5 bases and J by 0 bases, 6 bases remained unmatched. This CDR3 is 17 amino acids long. The CDR3: CASSKTGVSSGANVLTF. The CDR3 coding sequence is TGTGCCAGCAGCAAGACAGGGGTATCCTCTGGGGCCAACGTCCTGACTTTC.

This clonotype has at least ten counts. The gene calls are TRBV29-1 and TRBJ1-2, with a weak D call TRBD1 (5 bases). The length of the CDR3 is 14 residues. Germline CDR1 is SQVTM and CDR2 is ANQGSEA. Between the trimmed V and J ends, which lost 2 bases and 6 bases, there was a span of 16 bases. This CDR3 reads CSVEPSGDSHGYTF. CDR3 DNA: TGCAGCGTTGAACCCTCGGGAGACAGCCATGGCTACACCTTC.

This clonotype was counted many times. The chain has TRBV20-1 and TRBJ2-7; possibly TRBD2 for D (6 bases). Germline V gene data show CDR1 as DFQATT and CDR2 as SNEGSKA (reference sequence). CDR3 length: 15 residues. V was shortened by 3 bases and J by 0 bases, with 15 bases between the two germline ends. CDR3 region: CSARSGGGDSYEQYF. CDR3 DNA: TGCAGTGCTAGGAGCGGTGGAGGGGACTCCTACGAGCAGTACTTC.

This clonotype was found a few times. This chain connects TRBV6-1 to TRBJ2-3; D gene unclear. The CDR3 contains 14 residues. Germline lookup yields CDR1 MNHNS and CDR2 SASEGT. V lost 0 bases and J lost 1, with 5 bases in between. The CDR3 sequence is CASSEAMGTDTQYF. CDR3 in DNA: TGTGCCAGCAGTGAAGCCATGGGCACAGATACGCAGTATTTT.

Worth noting for this clonotype: This may be a read error: a much more frequent sequence differs by one nucleotide. The chain has TRBV20-1 and TRBJ1-3, with D maybe TRBD1 (6 bases). Germline-derived CDR1 and CDR2 are DFQATT and SNEGSKA (reference sequence). The CDR3 has 13 amino acids. Trimming cost V 5 bases and J 4 bases, with 12 bases left between them. CDR3 bases: TGCAGTGCTTTGGACAGAAAGGGAAACACCATATATTTT. This gives the protein CSALDRKGNTIYF.

This clonotype has a count of ten or more. The J gene is TRBJ2-5, the V gene TRBV12-3 or TRBV12-4, with 8 bases matching TRBD2. The trim removed 5 bases at V and 2 bases at J, leaving 4 bases unmatched. There are 14 residues in the CDR3. Written as DNA, the CDR3 is TGTGCCAGCAGTCTCCGGGGGGGGCAAGAGACCCAGTACTTC. This encodes CASSLRGGQETQYF.

The chain links TRBV5-1 to TRBJ2-3; D unresolved. The germline gives CDR1 SGHRS, CDR2 YFSETQ. Trimming cost V 5 bases and J 0 bases, with 7 bases left between them. There are 13 residues in the CDR3. In DNA form, the CDR3 reads TGCGCCAGCAGAGTCGGGAGCACAGATACGCAGTATTTT. Translation gives CASRVGSTDTQYF.

At least ten counts were recorded for this clonotype. The chain uses TRBV20-1 and TRBJ2-7; TRBD2 might be the D (6 bases). Deletions cut 0 bases from V and 4 bases from J, with 16 bases between. The CDR3 has 15 amino acids. Germline values: CDR1 DFQATT, CDR2 SNEGSKA (reference sequence). The CDR3 sequence is CSARDRDGLHYEQYF. The DNA of the CDR3 is TGCAGTGCTAGAGACCGGGACGGACTACATTACGAGCAGTACTTC.

In the case of this clonotype: Its ends do not fully match the called genes, so a read error is possible. The chain employs TRBV7-2 and TRBJ1-5; 10 nucleotides line up with TRBD1. Germline V gene data show CDR1 as SGHTA and CDR2 as FQGNSA. The CDR3 extends over 15 amino acids. The CDR3: CASSRWTGGDQPQNF. CDR3 bases: TGTGCCAGCAGCCGTTGGACAGGGGGAGATCAGCCCCAGAATTTT.

In its sample, this clonotype was seen many times. The genes are TRBV7-9 and TRBJ2-5; D assignment may be TRBD1 or TRBD2 (5 bases each). The germline V gene has CDR1 SEHNR and CDR2 FQNEAQ (reference sequence). V lost 6 bases, J lost 4 bases, and 12 bases lay in between. The CDR3 sequence is 13 residues long. The CDR3 DNA reads TGTGCCAGCAGTTATTCCGGGACAGAGACCCAGTACTTC. Translation gives CASSYSGTETQYF.

A note on this clonotype: A much larger clone sits a single nucleotide away, making a read error possible. CDR3 sequence (DNA): TGCGCCAGCAGCCAAGGAAGCTTAAGGACCTACGAGCAGTACTTC. Amino acid sequence: CASSQGSLRTYEQYF. The chain is built from TRBV4-1 and TRBJ2-7; D is undetermined. Trimming removed 1 base at V and 2 bases at J, with 12 bases between. The CDR3 consists of 15 residues. Germline CDR1 and CDR2: MGHRA and YSYEKL.

There are many counts of this clonotype. This chain joins TRBV27 and TRBJ1-6; D may be TRBD1 (5 bases). CDR1 is MNHEY, CDR2 SMNVEV, per germline (reference sequence). Deletions cut 3 bases from V and 7 bases from J, with 10 bases between. The CDR3 length is 14 residues. DNA for the CDR3: TGTGCCAGCAGTTTTGGGGACCGAAATTCACCCCTCCACTTT. Its protein product is CASSFGDRNSPLHF.

This clonotype has a count of ten or more. The CDR3 DNA follows: TGCGCCAGCAGCAGAGACTCCGGGACAGGGGGCATGGGTGGCTACACCTTC. It encodes CASSRDSGTGGMGGYTF. The rearrangement links TRBV5-1 to TRBJ1-2; TRBD1 matches 12 bases. Germline CDR1 is SGHRS and CDR2 is YFSETQ. This CDR3 is built from 17 residues. With 4 bases clipped from V and 7 bases from J, the junction kept 14 bases outside the gene matches.

There are many counts of this clonotype. This sequence joins TRBV20-1 and TRBJ2-1; a possible D gene is TRBD1 (5 bases). Trimming pared 0 bases from V and 0 bases from J, leaving 15 bases between. This CDR3 has 17 residues. The germline V gene encodes CDR1 DFQATT and CDR2 SNEGSKA (reference sequence). DNA of the CDR3: TGCAGTGCTAGAGATGAAAGGGGTGAGAGCTCCTACAATGAGCAGTTCTTC. Its translation is CSARDERGESSYNEQFF.

This clonotype was detected ten times or more. Here the CDR3 reads CASSRGLNQPQHF. In DNA, the CDR3 is TGTGCCAGCAGCCGGGGCCTTAATCAGCCCCAGCATTTT. V usage is TRBV14 and J usage is TRBJ1-5, with a possible D match to TRBD1 (5 bases). Per the germline V gene, CDR1 is SGHDN and CDR2 is FVKESK. V lost 4 bases, J lost 4 bases, and 8 bases lay in between. The CDR3 is 13 residues long. The whole variable domain, remainder taken from reference TRBV14 and TRBJ1-5, is EAGVTQFPSHSVIEKGQTVTLRCDPISGHDNLYWYRRVMGKEIKFLLHFVKESKQDESGMPNNRFLAERTGGTYSTLKVQPAELEDSGVYFCASSRGLNQPQHFGDGTRLSIL.